Listed below are T cell receptor beta chains from one sample, sequenced in a study of blood T cells in healthy people across ages. TCRdb ran MiXCR on the 5' RACE reads and lists one entry per CDR3 protein. The sample has some 290,000 distinct CDR3 sequences; less than 30% are singletons. Sequenced sample: blood. All receptors come from a woman between 65 and 79 years old in good health. CDR3s include the opening cysteine and the closing phenylalanine or tryptophan. D genes are given only for firm matches. The size of a clone is reported for some rows only, either as once, few or many, or as a class for expanded clones.

v_gene	j_gene	d_gene	abundance	CDR3aa	CDR3nt
TRBV15	TRBJ2-4	.	few	CATSRTGDIQYF	TGTGCCACCAGCAGAACGGGTGACATTCAGTACTTC
TRBV5-5	TRBJ1-3	.	once	CASSLVSGNTIYF	TGTGCCAGCAGCTTAGTCTCTGGAAACACCATATATTTT
TRBV29-1	TRBJ2-7	TRBD2	few	CSVVGLAGSGSYEQYF	TGCAGCGTTGTAGGACTAGCGGGATCTGGCTCCTACGAGCAGTACTTC
TRBV29-1	TRBJ2-5	TRBD1	.	CSVAPGTGGETQYF	TGCAGCGTTGCCCCCGGGACAGGGGGGGAGACCCAGTACTTC
TRBV6-5	TRBJ2-7	TRBD1	few	CASSYSRGPYEQYF	TGTGCCAGCAGTTACTCGAGGGGGCCCTACGAGCAGTACTTC
TRBV2	TRBJ2-1	TRBD2	many	CASSKTGGSYWSSYNEQFF	TGTGCCAGCTCTAAAACGGGGGGATCTTATTGGAGCTCCTACAATGAGCAGTTCTTC
TRBV29-1	TRBJ2-5	.	few	CSVGPNGQETQYF	TGCAGCGTTGGTCCGAACGGCCAAGAGACCCAGTACTTC
TRBV18	TRBJ2-5	.	few	CASSPPAGPQETQYF	TGTGCCAGCTCACCACCGGCGGGACCCCAAGAGACCCAGTACTTC
TRBV29-1	TRBJ1-2	TRBD1	few	CSVEGTGGTYGYTF	TGCAGCGTCGAAGGGACAGGGGGTACCTATGGCTACACCTTC
TRBV29-1	TRBJ2-1	.	many	CSSTSWGNEQFF	TGCAGCTCGACTTCTTGGGGGAATGAGCAGTTCTTC
TRBV20-1	TRBJ1-2	.	few	CSARAGGAANYGYTF	TGCAGTGCTAGAGCGGGGGGGGCAGCTAACTATGGCTACACCTTC
TRBV7-9	TRBJ2-7	.	.	CASSPTPLVKSYEQYF	TGTGCCAGCAGCCCAACGCCCTTGGTTAAATCCTACGAGCAGTACTTC
TRBV5-1	TRBJ2-5	.	.	CASSLNRARETQYF	TGCGCCAGCAGCTTAAACAGGGCCCGAGAGACCCAGTACTTC
TRBV4-2	TRBJ1-1	.	few	CASSQQATEKNTEAFF	TGTGCCAGCAGCCAACAAGCGACAGAAAAGAACACTGAAGCTTTCTTT
TRBV5-1	TRBJ1-2	TRBD1	.	CASSARTGDRGYTF	TGCGCCAGCAGCGCTAGGACAGGGGATCGTGGCTACACCTTC
TRBV5-1	TRBJ1-2	.	.	CASTQTGTLSMNYTF	TGCGCCAGCACGCAGACCGGGACGCTTTCTATGAACTACACCTTC
TRBV7-9	TRBJ1-4	.	.	CASSKEGSLREKLFF	TGTGCCAGCAGCAAAGAAGGGTCGTTGAGGGAAAAACTGTTTTTT
TRBV6-6	TRBJ1-5	.	.	CASSGGSQPQHF	TGTGCCAGCTCGGGGGGCAGTCAGCCCCAGCATTTT
TRBV12-3/TRBV12-4	TRBJ1-1	.	few	CASTRDGPNTEAFF	TGTGCCAGCACCAGGGACGGACCCAACACTGAAGCTTTCTTT
TRBV28	TRBJ2-1	.	.	CASTPPAGTYNEQFF	TGTGCCAGCACACCCCCGGCGGGGACCTACAATGAGCAGTTCTTC
TRBV5-6	TRBJ2-2	.	.	CASSLRGGTGELFF	TGTGCCAGCAGCTTGAGGGGGGGGACCGGGGAGCTGTTTTTC
TRBV25-1	TRBJ2-1	.	few	CASSELADPNEQFF	TGTGCCAGCAGTGAATTAGCCGATCCCAATGAGCAGTTCTTC
TRBV10-3	TRBJ2-3	TRBD2	.	CAISGIAGGKSTDTQYF	TGTGCCATCAGTGGGATAGCGGGAGGAAAGAGCACAGATACGCAGTATTTT
TRBV6-5	TRBJ2-1	.	few	CASSYSKTQFF	TGTGCCAGCAGTTACAGCAAAACTCAGTTCTTC